The TCR beta chain under discussion was sequenced for a study of cytomegalovirus exposure and HLA in healthy donors. Overall study context: A subsequent analysis reported that the 95 to 150 validation repertoires were produced on the same platform that had also been used for the roughly 670 first-cohort repertoires.

Here immunoSEQ multiplex PCR was the method, and the copy in TCRdb shows in-frame clones only, minus some. The sample holds 100,000 to 150,000 clones; 89% are singletons and the top ten take about 1%. CDR3 length: 13 residues. Trimming pared 1 base from V and 5 bases from J, leaving 6 bases between. Germline V gene sequence: CDR1 MNHEY, CDR2 SMNVEV (reference sequence). Study observations and caveats: In vitro data verified a few CMV-associated chains as specific for CMV antigens. Both high specificity and high sensitivity reportedly marked the classifier's diagnosis of cytomegalovirus status. Listed as cytomegalovirus-associated were 150 or so TCR beta chains.

About this clone itself: The antigen remains undetermined. In the same sample, other DNA sequences code for this CDR3.

J is TRBJ1-5 and V is TRBV27; D gene ambiguous. This receptor was taken from a woman aged 18-29 years in good health and CMV-seronegative. Sequenced material: PBMCs. The DNA of the CDR3 is TGTGCCAGCAGTTTATTGGCAGATCAGCCCCAGCATTTT. Protein: CASSLLADQPQHF.